A single sample gave rise to the 27 T cell receptor beta chains below, sequenced in a study of blood T cell repertoires in COVID-19. Assay: immunoSEQ multiplex PCR; the TCRdb copy retains only in-frame clones and omits some. The sample carries about 160,000 clones, approximately 81% recorded once. The sequencing input was PBMCs or T cells enriched from blood (not recorded which). The origin of the receptors is a woman in her thirties or forties with acute COVID-19.

A few counts support this clone. The chain joins TRBV27 to TRBJ1-1; 10 positions match TRBD1. Germline V lookup: CDR1 MNHEY, CDR2 SMNVEV (reference sequence). Trimming took 2 bases from V and 5 from J; bases not matched to a gene: 8. The CDR3 is made up of 16 amino acids. CDR3 nucleotide sequence: TGTGCCAGCAGTTTAATCCGGGACAGGGGTCGGACTGAAGCTTTCTTT. Encoded protein: CASSLIRDRGRTEAFF.

This clone has a handful of counts. The rearrangement uses TRBV3-1 (or the pseudogene TRBV3-2) and TRBJ1-3; D is perhaps TRBD1 (5 bases). V lost 9 bases and J lost 0, with 9 bases in between. The CDR3 has 13 amino acids. Germline V gene sequence: CDR1 LGHDT, CDR2 YNNKEL (reference sequence). The chain's CDR3 is CASGHFSGNTIYF. The CDR3 nucleotides read TGTGCCAGTGGACATTTCTCTGGAAACACCATATATTTT.

J is TRBJ2-7 and V is TRBV7-6; 10 nucleotides line up with TRBD2. The V gene's germline CDR1 is SGHVS and CDR2 FNYEAQ. The CDR3 contains 16 residues. V shed 5 bases and J 6 bases; nucleotides not matched to a gene: 13. In nucleotides, the CDR3 is TGTGCCAGCAGCGACTCCCCTAGCGGGAGTATAGGCGAGCAGTACTTC. It translates to CASSDSPSGSIGEQYF.

The genes are TRBV10-3 and TRBJ2-3, with D tentatively TRBD2 (5 bases). Germline assignment: CDR1 ENHRY and CDR2 SYGVKD. V gave up 4 bases and J gave up 0 bases, with 8 bases separating them. This CDR3 spans 14 amino acids. The CDR3 is CAISGGRSTDTQYF. In DNA, the CDR3 is TGTGCCATCAGTGGCGGGCGAAGCACAGATACGCAGTATTTT.

This clone was seen at least ten times. The chain combines TRBV6-5 with TRBJ2-1, with D perhaps matching TRBD1 (5 bases). V was pared by 7 bases and J by 8 bases, with 21 bases between. Germline CDR1 and CDR2: MNHEY and SVGAGI. This CDR3 is 15 amino acids long. CDR3 loop: CASTPSGKKGDEQFF. The CDR3 region has the DNA TGTGCCAGCACCCCAAGTGGAAAGAAAGGGGATGAGCAGTTCTTC.

This chain connects TRBV3-1 (or the pseudogene TRBV3-2) to TRBJ2-5, with 7 bases lining up with TRBD2. Germline CDR1 reads LGHDT; CDR2 reads YNNKEL (reference sequence). Unmatched junction bases numbered 9, after V lost 1 base and J lost 4 bases. The CDR3 is made up of 16 amino acids. The CDR3 nucleotides are TGTGCCAGCAGCCAAGGATCTGGGGGGGGAGCAGAGACCCAGTACTTC. This gives the protein CASSQGSGGGAETQYF.

This clone was recorded once. The chain recombines TRBV30 with TRBJ2-2, with TRBD2 matching 8 bases. V lost 7 bases, J lost 3 bases, and 1 base stayed unmatched. This CDR3 spans 12 amino acids. The germline gives CDR1 GTSNPN, CDR2 SVGIG (reference sequence). In DNA form, the CDR3 reads TGTGCCTTAGCGGGGTACACCGGGGAGCTGTTTTTT. Translation: CALAGYTGELFF.

This clone was seen once. V gene TRBV30 combines with J gene TRBJ1-3; perhaps TRBD1 as D (5 bases). Looked up from germline, CDR1 is GTSNPN and CDR2 is SVGIG (reference sequence). This CDR3 contains 12 residues. Trimming removed 0 bases at V and 10 bases at J, with 10 bases between. The CDR3 DNA is TGTGCCTGGAGTGTCGGGCAGGGAACCATATATTTT. This translates into CAWSVGQGTIYF.

The chain has TRBV5-1 and TRBJ2-1; the match to TRBD2 covers 10 bases. Germline V gives CDR1 SGHRS, CDR2 YFSETQ. V lost 0 bases, J lost 9 bases, and 3 bases stayed unmatched. The CDR3 covers 14 residues. This CDR3 is CASSLEIAGGEQFF. For the CDR3, the DNA is TGCGCCAGCAGCTTGGAAATAGCGGGAGGTGAGCAGTTCTTC.

The CDR3 DNA sequence: TGCGCCAGCAGTGAGAAGAGGACAGGTCCTAACACCGGGGAGCTGTTTTTT. Protein sequence: CASSEKRTGPNTGELFF. The genes are TRBV10-1 and TRBJ2-2; 7 bases match TRBD1. The V gene end was trimmed by 2 bases and the J gene end by 2 bases; junction bases not matched to a gene: 8. Germline CDR1 WNHNN, CDR2 SYGVQD (reference sequence). The CDR3 is 17 residues long.

The chain is built from TRBV11-3 and TRBJ1-2; 8 bases line up with TRBD1. V trimming: 5 bases; J trimming: 2 bases; junction bases outside the gene matches: 4. This CDR3 is built from 14 residues. Germline V gene data show CDR1 as SGHNT and CDR2 as YENEEA. The CDR3 here is CASSRRTGNYGYTF. The DNA of the CDR3 is TGTGCCAGCAGCCGTCGGACAGGGAACTATGGCTACACCTTC.

CDR3 DNA: TGCGCCAGCTTGAGGGACAGGGGGCATGAAAAACTGTTTTTT. This translates into CASLRDRGHEKLFF. The chain couples TRBV10-1 to TRBJ1-4; 12 nucleotides match TRBD1. The CDR3 runs to 14 residues. J lost 6 bases, V lost 8 bases, and 4 bases had no gene match. Germline V gene sequence: CDR1 WNHNN, CDR2 SYGVQD (reference sequence).

This chain uses TRBV7-9 with TRBJ2-7; TRBD1 aligns across 9 bases. The CDR3 loop spans 13 amino acids. Germline V lookup: CDR1 SEHNR, CDR2 FQNEAQ (reference sequence). J gave up 6 bases and V 5 bases, and 5 bases lay outside the gene matches. The CDR3 region is CASSDRGGGEQYV. The CDR3 DNA is TGTGCCAGCAGCGACAGGGGGGGTGGCGAGCAGTACGTC.

The rearrangement links TRBV2 to TRBJ2-1; TRBD2 aligns across 11 bases. The germline CDR1 and CDR2 sequences are SNHLY and FYNNEI. V was pared by 4 bases and J by 2 bases, with 4 bases of the junction left unmatched. The CDR3 is 16 amino acids. DNA of the CDR3: TGTGCCAGCAGTGGCTTACTAGCGGGGGCCTACAATGAGCAGTTCTTC. It is translated as CASSGLLAGAYNEQFF.

J is TRBJ2-1 and V is TRBV10-3, with 9 bases lining up with TRBD2. Per the germline V gene, CDR1 is ENHRY and CDR2 is SYGVKD. With V trimmed by 6 bases and J by 1 base, 4 bases remained unmatched. This CDR3 has 15 amino acids. CDR3 DNA sequence: TGTGCCATCAGAGAGCGGGAGGAATCCTACAATGAGCAGTTCTTC. Amino acids: CAIREREESYNEQFF.

The rearrangement links TRBV19 to TRBJ2-7, with 8 bases matching TRBD2. Germline CDR1 LNHDA, CDR2 SQIVND (reference sequence). The CDR3 extends over 16 amino acids. V lost 4 bases, J lost 4 bases, and 12 bases stayed unmatched. The CDR3 loop is CASSNSQGLAAYEQYF. The CDR3 DNA reads as TGTGCCAGTAGTAATAGCCAAGGACTAGCCGCTTACGAGCAGTACTTC.

The genes are TRBV7-2 and TRBJ2-1; 11 bases align to TRBD2. Germline V gene sequence: CDR1 SGHTA, CDR2 FQGNSA. With 4 bases clipped from V and 2 bases from J, the junction kept 1 base outside the gene matches. This CDR3 contains 15 residues. The CDR3 DNA follows: TGTGCCAGCAGCTCGGGACTAGCGGCCTACAATGAGCAGTTCTTC. It encodes CASSSGLAAYNEQFF.

The V call is TRBV3-1 (or the pseudogene TRBV3-2), the J call TRBJ2-3, with TRBD2 identical over 8 bases. V was clipped by 1 base and J by 0 bases; unmatched bases: 0. The CDR3 runs to 15 residues. Germline lookup yields CDR1 LGHDT and CDR2 YNNKEL (reference sequence). Here the CDR3 reads CASSQVAGSTDTQYF. The CDR3, as DNA: TGTGCCAGCAGCCAAGTAGCGGGAAGCACAGATACGCAGTATTTT.

This clone showed up just a few times. The rearrangement links TRBV19 to TRBJ1-2, with D unresolved. Germline V gene lookup returns CDR1 LNHDA and CDR2 SQIVND (reference sequence). Trimming took 1 base from V and 4 from J, leaving 13 bases between them. This CDR3 has 15 amino acids. The CDR3 DNA reads as TGTGCCAGTAGTATAGGCCCTCCGAGAACCTATGGCTACACCTTC. This translates into CASSIGPPRTYGYTF.

The J gene is TRBJ1-5, the V gene TRBV30; no reliable D call. Trimming removed 1 base from V and 6 bases from J, with 10 bases in between. CDR3 length: 13 residues. Germline V gene sequence: CDR1 GTSNPN, CDR2 SVGIG (reference sequence). The CDR3 DNA follows: TGTGCCTGGAGTGAGCAGGAGGGTCAGCCCCAGCATTTT. It encodes CAWSEQEGQPQHF.

The J gene is TRBJ1-2, the V gene TRBV27; D remains unclear. Germline V gene sequence: CDR1 MNHEY, CDR2 SMNVEV (reference sequence). The CDR3 has 16 residues. V was trimmed by 3 bases and J by 4 bases, leaving 18 bases between them. In nucleotides, the CDR3 is TGTGCCAGCAGTTTTCTAGCCCGAGACGGCCCCTATGGCTACACCTTC. Translating gives CASSFLARDGPYGYTF.

Many counts were recorded for this clone. The chain couples TRBV6-5 to TRBJ1-2, with TRBD1 matching 7 bases. Per the germline V gene, CDR1 is MNHEY and CDR2 is SVGAGI. The V and J ends lost 6 bases and 7 bases, in that order; junction bases with no gene match: 14. CDR3 length equals 15 residues. The CDR3 is CASSTQGGADSGYTF. DNA for the CDR3: TGTGCCAGCAGCACCCAGGGGGGCGCAGACTCTGGCTACACCTTC.

The chain links TRBV4-1 to TRBJ1-6, with D possibly being TRBD1 (6 bases). The length of the CDR3 is 20 residues. V was cut by 1 base and J by 0 bases, with 19 bases left in between. Germline V gene sequence: CDR1 MGHRA, CDR2 YSYEKL. The CDR3 spells CASSQGPRRGGSSYNSPLHF. The DNA of the CDR3 is TGCGCCAGCAGCCAAGGGCCCCGCCGGGGGGGCTCCTCCTATAATTCACCCCTCCACTTT.

The chain recombines TRBV5-1 with TRBJ2-3; 7 nucleotides agree with TRBD1. J gave up 1 base and V 1 base, and 3 bases lay outside the gene matches. The CDR3 runs 15 residues. Germline V gene data show CDR1 as SGHRS and CDR2 as YFSETQ. This chain's CDR3 is CASSLSTGRTDTQYF. The DNA of the CDR3 is TGCGCCAGCAGCTTGTCGACAGGGCGCACAGATACGCAGTATTTT.

This clone came up once. The V call is TRBV3-1 (or the pseudogene TRBV3-2), the J call TRBJ1-5, with 7 bases fitting TRBD1. This CDR3 is built from 14 residues. Germline CDR1 LGHDT, CDR2 YNNKEL (reference sequence). V trimming: 4 bases; J trimming: 6 bases; junction bases outside the gene matches: 6. The CDR3 sequence is CASSLGQAAQPQHF. Here the CDR3 DNA reads TGTGCCAGCAGCCTCGGACAGGCGGCTCAGCCCCAGCATTTT.

The gene calls are TRBV5-6 and TRBJ2-1; no clear D gene. V dropped 2 bases and J dropped 6 bases, with 9 bases sitting between them. The length of the CDR3 is 13 residues. In germline, CDR1 is SGHDT, CDR2 YYEEEE. CDR3: CASSLPASNEQFF. DNA for the CDR3: TGTGCCAGCAGCTTACCAGCGAGCAATGAGCAGTTCTTC.

This rearrangement joins TRBV30 to TRBJ2-5; D is perhaps TRBD2 (5 bases). This CDR3 has 14 amino acids. Germline CDR1 is GTSNPN and CDR2 is SVGIG (reference sequence). Trimming removed 0 bases at V and 6 bases at J, with 14 bases between. CDR3 DNA: TGTGCCTGGAGTGTCGGGTTGAGGGCCCAGACCCAGTACTTC. Encoded protein: CAWSVGLRAQTQYF.